The T cell receptor (beta chain) described here comes from a study of blood T cell repertoires in COVID-19. The overall study: The United States, Italy and Spain supplied acute and convalescent COVID-19 samples. Sources were T cells, B-cell-depleted T cells, or PBMCs; the material itself was cDNA or gDNA.

This CDR3 region has 13 residues. CDR1 is MNHEY and CDR2 is SVGEGT in the germline V gene. Trimming stripped 5 bases from V and 0 bases from J, with 5 bases between. The sample holds a few counts of this clone. The table came from immunoSEQ multiplex PCR; TCRdb's copy has only in-frame clones and leaves some out. This table has under 300,000 clones, less than 90% appearing once. Sequenced material: peripheral blood. This TCR came from a woman aged 65 to 85 with COVID-19, enrolled during active disease. The chain uses TRBV6-2 or TRBV6-3 and TRBJ1-3; D is uncertain. CDR3 nucleotides: TGTGCCAGCAGTCAATCCTCTGGAAACACCATATATTTT. As protein: CASSQSSGNTIYF.